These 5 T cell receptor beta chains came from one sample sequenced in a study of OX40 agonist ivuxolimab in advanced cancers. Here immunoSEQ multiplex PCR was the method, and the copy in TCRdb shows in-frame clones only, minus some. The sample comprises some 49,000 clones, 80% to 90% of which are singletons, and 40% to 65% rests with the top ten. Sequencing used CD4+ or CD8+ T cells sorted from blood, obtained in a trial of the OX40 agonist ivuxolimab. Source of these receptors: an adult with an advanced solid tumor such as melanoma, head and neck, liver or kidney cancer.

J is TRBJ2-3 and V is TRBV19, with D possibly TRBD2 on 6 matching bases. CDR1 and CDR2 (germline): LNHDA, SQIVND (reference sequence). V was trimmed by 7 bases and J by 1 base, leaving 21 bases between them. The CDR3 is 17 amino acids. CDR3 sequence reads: CASNTGTWEVGTDTQYF. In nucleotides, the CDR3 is TGTGCCAGTAATACCGGGACTTGGGAGGTGGGCACAGATACGCAGTATTTT.

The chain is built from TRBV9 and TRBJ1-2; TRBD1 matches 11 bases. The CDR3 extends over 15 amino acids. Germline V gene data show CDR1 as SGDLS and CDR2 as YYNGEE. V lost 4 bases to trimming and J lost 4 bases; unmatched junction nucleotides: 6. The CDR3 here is CASSPRTGGFYGYTF. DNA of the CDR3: TGTGCCAGCAGCCCAAGGACAGGGGGCTTCTATGGCTACACCTTC.

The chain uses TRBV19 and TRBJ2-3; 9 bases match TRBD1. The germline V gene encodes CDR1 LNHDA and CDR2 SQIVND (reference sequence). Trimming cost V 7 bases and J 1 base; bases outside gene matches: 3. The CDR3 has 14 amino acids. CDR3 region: CASMGQGGTDTQYF. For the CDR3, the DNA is TGTGCCAGTATGGGACAGGGAGGCACAGATACGCAGTATTTT. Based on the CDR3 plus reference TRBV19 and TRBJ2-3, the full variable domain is DGGITQSPKYLFRKEGQNVTLSCEQNLNHDAMYWYRQDPGQGLRLIYYSQIVNDFQKGDIAEGYSVSREKKESFPLTVTSAQKNPTAFYLCASMGQGGTDTQYFGPGTRLTVL.

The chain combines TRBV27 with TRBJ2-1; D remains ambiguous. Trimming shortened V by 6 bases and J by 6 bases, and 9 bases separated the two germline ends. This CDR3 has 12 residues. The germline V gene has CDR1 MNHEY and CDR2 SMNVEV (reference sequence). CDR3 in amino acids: CASRITGNEQFF. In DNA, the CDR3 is TGTGCCAGCAGGATTACGGGCAATGAGCAGTTCTTC.

The CDR3 DNA reads as TGTGCCAGCAGCCCCGGGACTGCCGACTACGAGCAGTACTTC. Its protein is CASSPGTADYEQYF. The V gene is TRBV13, the J gene TRBJ2-7; possible D gene TRBD2, 6 bases. CDR3 length: 14 residues. CDR1 is PRHDT and CDR2 is FYEKMQ in the germline V gene (reference sequence). Trimming took off 5 bases at V and 3 bases at J, with 14 bases between the two ends. Full variable domain (remainder filled in from reference TRBV13 and TRBJ2-7): AAGVIQSPRHLIKEKRETATLKCYPIPRHDTVYWYQQGPGQDPQFLISFYEKMQSDKGSIPDRFSAQQFSDYHSELNMSSLELGDSALYFCASSPGTADYEQYFGPGTRLTVT.